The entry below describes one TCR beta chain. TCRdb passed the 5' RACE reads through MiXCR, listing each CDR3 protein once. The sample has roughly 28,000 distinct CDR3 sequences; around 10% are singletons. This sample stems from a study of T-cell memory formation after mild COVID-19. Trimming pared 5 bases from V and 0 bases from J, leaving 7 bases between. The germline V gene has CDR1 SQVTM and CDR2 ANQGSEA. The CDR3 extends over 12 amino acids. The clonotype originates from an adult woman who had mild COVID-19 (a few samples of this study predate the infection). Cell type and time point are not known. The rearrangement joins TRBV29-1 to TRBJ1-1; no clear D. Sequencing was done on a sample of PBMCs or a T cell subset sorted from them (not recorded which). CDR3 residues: CSVSHLNTEAFF. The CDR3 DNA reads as TGCAGCGTTTCTCACCTGAACACTGAAGCTTTCTTT.